Shown below are 28 T cell receptor beta chains from a single sample sequenced in a study of T cells in tuberculosis. Clones were read by immunoSEQ multiplex PCR, and TCRdb kept only the in-frame ones, dropping some. The table includes around 49,000 clones, roughly 96% detected once. The sample's time point: new active TB diagnosis, blood taken before or within 7 days of starting treatment. Sequenced here: PBMCs, sampled at tuberculosis diagnosis. These receptor sequences come from an adult with tuberculosis.

The chain employs TRBV20-1 and TRBJ2-3; D possibly corresponds to TRBD2 (6 bases). The CDR3 contains 8 residues. Germline V gene data show CDR1 as DFQATT and CDR2 as SNEGSKA (reference sequence). The CDR3 nucleotides are TGCAGCCCCGGGGGGCAGTATTTT. This sequence encodes CSPGGQYF.

This chain joins TRBV5-6 and TRBJ2-7; 7 bases are a match to TRBD2. CDR3 length: 18 residues. V lost 2 bases and J lost 1; bases outside the gene matches: 15. CDR1 and CDR2 (germline): SGHDT, YYEEEE. The CDR3 protein is CASSLNTFPGLPSYEQYF. In DNA form, the CDR3 reads TGTGCCAGCAGCTTAAATACCTTTCCGGGACTACCTTCCTACGAGCAGTACTTC.

The chain links TRBV7-2 to TRBJ1-1; 9 positions match TRBD1. Per germline, CDR1 SGHTA and CDR2 FQGNSA. The junction had 6 bases not matched to a gene; V was cut back by 0 bases and J by 10 bases. The CDR3 spans 14 residues. The CDR3 DNA is TGTGCCAGCAGCTTAGCTTTGGGACAGGGATCAGCTTTCTTT. This encodes CASSLALGQGSAFF.

The V gene is TRBV28, the J gene TRBJ1-1; D not certain. This CDR3 comprises 12 residues. Germline loops: CDR1 MDHEN, CDR2 SYDVKM. V gave up 6 bases and J gave up 6 bases, with 11 bases separating them. The CDR3 loop reads CASRYPRSEAFF. The CDR3 DNA reads TGTGCCAGCAGATATCCGCGCTCTGAAGCTTTCTTT.

This sequence joins TRBV29-1 and TRBJ2-1, with TRBD2 matching over 11 bases. Germline values: CDR1 SQVTM, CDR2 ANQGSEA. This CDR3 is built from 14 residues. The ends lost 7 bases at V and 6 bases at J; junction bases unmatched: 8. The CDR3 here is CSASLAGGPNEQFF. The CDR3 coding sequence is TGCAGCGCCTCTCTAGCGGGAGGACCCAATGAGCAGTTCTTC.

The chain recombines TRBV14 with TRBJ1-1; D is uncertain. The germline V gene has CDR1 SGHDN and CDR2 FVKESK. This CDR3 is 13 amino acids long. Trimming removed 4 bases at V and 1 base at J, with 7 bases between. In DNA form, the CDR3 reads TGTGCCAGCAGCCGTTCTCGGAACACTGAAGCTTTCTTT. Its protein is CASSRSRNTEAFF.

V usage is TRBV6-5 and J usage is TRBJ1-1; no definite D call. Trimming stripped 8 bases from V and 3 bases from J, with 10 bases between. This CDR3 is 12 amino acids long. The germline CDR1 and CDR2 sequences are MNHEY and SVGAGI. CDR3 loop: CASRGGYTEAFF. CDR3 coding DNA: TGTGCCAGCCGTGGCGGGTACACTGAAGCTTTCTTT.

The rearrangement links TRBV19 to TRBJ2-3, with 9 bases that match TRBD2. CDR1 LNHDA and CDR2 SQIVND come from the germline V gene (reference sequence). V shed 6 bases and J 6 bases; nucleotides not matched to a gene: 10. CDR3 length equals 15 residues. CDR3 residues: CASRSGAGGRDTQYF. The CDR3 nucleotides read TGTGCCAGTAGAAGTGGAGCGGGAGGTAGGGATACGCAGTATTTT.

The genes are TRBV12-5 and TRBJ1-5; D possibly corresponds to TRBD1 (5 bases). V lost 0 bases and J 8 bases, leaving 17 bases between the germline ends. Germline CDR1 LGHNT, CDR2 FRNRAP. This CDR3 has 16 residues. CDR3 in DNA: TGTGCTAGTGGTTTGGTACGGCGACAGCTCCCAAAGCCCCAGCATTTT. Translation: CASGLVRRQLPKPQHF. The whole variable domain, remainder taken from reference TRBV12-5 and TRBJ1-5, is DARVTQTPRHKVTEMGQEVTMRCQPILGHNTVFWYRQTMMQGLELLAYFRNRAPLDDSGMPKDRFSAEMPDATLATLKIQPSEPRDSAVYFCASGLVRRQLPKPQHFGDGTRLSIL.

The count of this clone is one. J is TRBJ2-7 and V is TRBV5-4, with TRBD2 matching 9 bases. The CDR3 has 15 residues. Germline V gene sequence: CDR1 SGHNT, CDR2 YYREEE (reference sequence). V was clipped by 4 bases and J by 5 bases; unmatched bases: 10. CDR3 nucleotide sequence: TGTGCCAGCAGCCCGACACCCTTAGCGGGAGACGAGCAGTACTTC. Its translation is CASSPTPLAGDEQYF.

V is TRBV7-3 and J is TRBJ1-1; perhaps TRBD1 as D (6 bases). The germline V gene has CDR1 SGHTA and CDR2 FQGTGA. This CDR3 spans 18 amino acids. V lost 0 bases to trimming and J lost 0 bases, with 17 bases between them. The CDR3 protein is CASSLTAGTQFMNTEAFF. The CDR3 nucleotides read TGTGCCAGCAGCTTAACGGCCGGGACACAATTCATGAACACTGAAGCTTTCTTT.

This sequence joins TRBV15 and TRBJ2-3, with TRBD2 matching 11 bases. The CDR3 has 14 residues. Germline CDR1 is LNHNV and CDR2 is YYDKDF (reference sequence). Losses at the gene ends were 9 bases for V and 3 bases for J; bases not matched to a gene: 5. The CDR3 nucleotides are TGTGCCACTGTAGCGGGAGGGGGAACAGATACGCAGTATTTT. It specifies CATVAGGGTDTQYF.

Points on this clone: The junction differs from germline at one of its ends, possibly a read error. The V call is TRBV7-6, the J call TRBJ1-5; TRBD1 agrees at 9 bases. The CDR3 runs to 14 residues. Germline V gives CDR1 SGHVS, CDR2 FNYEAQ. CDR3 in amino acids: CASSHTGGKQPQHF. The CDR3 DNA sequence: TGTGCCAGCAGCCACACAGGGGGCAAGCAGCCCCAGCATTTT.

This chain connects TRBV7-2 to TRBJ2-1, with 11 bases lining up with TRBD2. Germline V gene lookup returns CDR1 SGHTA and CDR2 FQGNSA. CDR3 length equals 17 residues. V trimming: 3 bases; J trimming: 7 bases; junction bases outside the gene matches: 11. CDR3 sequence (DNA): TGTGCCAGCAGCTTCCCTACCTTTAGCGGGAGGGGGAATGAGCAGTTCTTC. Translation gives CASSFPTFSGRGNEQFF.

The chain has TRBV7-9 and TRBJ1-3; D is possibly TRBD1 (6 bases). The CDR3 is made up of 15 amino acids. The V gene's germline CDR1 is SEHNR and CDR2 FQNEAQ (reference sequence). Trimming took off 5 bases at V and 4 bases at J, with 15 bases between the two ends. The CDR3 is CASSPPGTRGNTIYF. As DNA, the CDR3 is TGTGCCAGCAGCCCCCCCGGGACAAGAGGAAACACCATATATTTT.

The CDR3 protein is CASSYPSVEQFF. In DNA form, the CDR3 reads TGTGCCAGCAGTTACCCTAGCGTTGAGCAGTTCTTC. The rearrangement joins TRBV7-9 to TRBJ2-1; TRBD2 might be the D (6 bases). V was trimmed by 6 bases and J by 9 bases, leaving 12 bases between them. Germline CDR1 and CDR2: SEHNR and FQNEAQ (reference sequence). The CDR3 is made up of 12 amino acids.

Here the CDR3 DNA reads TGCAGCGTTGAGACAGGGGGTGAATACGAGCAGTACTTC. Translation gives CSVETGGEYEQYF. The V gene is TRBV29-1, the J gene TRBJ2-7; 9 bases are shared with TRBD1. The CDR3 is 13 amino acids. The ends lost 3 bases at V and 4 bases at J; junction bases unmatched: 4. Germline lookup yields CDR1 SQVTM and CDR2 ANQGSEA.

The chain is built from TRBV27 and TRBJ1-5; 9 nucleotides line up with TRBD1. The length of the CDR3 is 14 residues. Germline CDR1 MNHEY, CDR2 SMNVEV (reference sequence). J lost 7 bases, V lost 6 bases, and 7 bases had no gene match. The CDR3 sequence: CASSRGTGLQPQHF. In nucleotides, the CDR3 is TGTGCCAGCAGCCGGGGGACAGGGCTCCAGCCCCAGCATTTT.

The gene calls are TRBV19 and TRBJ2-5; 7 bases are a match to TRBD1. Germline V gene lookup returns CDR1 LNHDA and CDR2 SQIVND (reference sequence). The CDR3 length is 16 residues. With V trimmed by 5 bases and J by 2 bases, 11 bases remained unmatched. Here the CDR3 DNA reads TGTGCCAGTAGTCTAAGACAGGGTCGGCCTCAAGAGACCCAGTACTTC. This codes for CASSLRQGRPQETQYF.

The count of this clone is one. The chain couples TRBV6-5 to TRBJ2-1; 9 nucleotides line up with TRBD2. After removal of 10 bases from V and 5 bases from J, the junction contained 12 bases not matched to a gene. This CDR3 has 15 residues. Germline V gives CDR1 MNHEY, CDR2 SVGAGI. The CDR3 DNA reads TGTGCCACTCAAAACCGCGGGAGGGGGAACAATGAGCAGTTCTTC. Translating it yields CATQNRGRGNNEQFF.

The gene calls are TRBV19 and TRBJ2-1, with TRBD2 as a possible D gene (5 bases). V was pared by 6 bases and J by 11 bases, with 20 bases between. The CDR3 is 14 residues long. Germline V gene sequence: CDR1 LNHDA, CDR2 SQIVND (reference sequence). The CDR3 sequence is CASSQIIRTGKQFF. The CDR3 coding sequence is TGTGCCAGTAGCCAAATAATACGGACCGGGAAGCAGTTCTTC.

The chain joins TRBV6-1 to TRBJ1-1; a weak D match, TRBD1 (5 bases). The CDR3 totals 15 residues. Germline values: CDR1 MNHNS, CDR2 SASEGT. Trimming stripped 2 bases from V and 1 base from J, with 11 bases between. The DNA of the CDR3 is TGTGCCAGCAGTGAAAGAACAGGCCAGAACACTGAAGCTTTCTTT. Translation gives CASSERTGQNTEAFF.

The chain carries TRBV19 and TRBJ1-6, with D unresolved. The CDR3 sequence is 15 residues long. CDR1 is LNHDA, CDR2 SQIVND, per germline (reference sequence). The ends were cut back, 8 bases at V and 0 bases at J, with 11 bases in the middle. CDR3 sequence (DNA): TGTGCCAGTCGACCGGGGAGCTCCTATAATTCACCCCTCCACTTT. It specifies CASRPGSSYNSPLHF.

The chain links TRBV19 to TRBJ2-1; TRBD2 agrees at 9 bases. The CDR3 runs 17 residues. V was pared by 6 bases and J by 4 bases, with 13 bases of the junction left unmatched. From germline, CDR1 is LNHDA and CDR2 SQIVND (reference sequence). Here the CDR3 reads CASSSHKGLAGYNEQFF. CDR3 coding DNA: TGTGCCAGTAGCTCCCATAAGGGACTAGCAGGTTACAATGAGCAGTTCTTC.

CDR3 DNA: TGTGCCAGCAGCCCAGCGGGAGCGAGCCTCGAGCAGTACTTC. Translated, it gives CASSPAGASLEQYF. The chain employs TRBV6-6 and TRBJ2-7; 8 nucleotides agree with TRBD2. The CDR3 has 14 residues. Trimming took 6 bases from V and 6 from J; bases not matched to a gene: 10. In germline, CDR1 is MNHNY, CDR2 SVGAGI (reference sequence).

J is TRBJ1-1 and V is TRBV5-1; possibly TRBD1 for D (6 bases). The germline gives CDR1 SGHRS, CDR2 YFSETQ. Trimming cost V 0 bases and J 3 bases, with 12 bases left between them. The CDR3 extends over 15 amino acids. As DNA, the CDR3 is TGCGCCAGCAGCTTGGACGGCAGGGGAGACACTGAAGCTTTCTTT. Translating it yields CASSLDGRGDTEAFF.

The rearrangement uses TRBV11-2 and TRBJ2-2; 9 bases map to TRBD2. CDR1 is SGHAT and CDR2 is FQNNGV in the germline V gene. The CDR3 totals 17 residues. V gave up 4 bases and J gave up 2 bases; unmatched junction bases: 8. The CDR3 bases are TGTGCCAGCAGCTGGATGAATAGCGGGAGAAACACCGGGGAGCTGTTTTTT. Translated: CASSWMNSGRNTGELFF.

The chain has TRBV30 and TRBJ1-4; 7 nucleotides align to TRBD1. With V trimmed by 0 bases and J by 9 bases, 13 bases remained unmatched. There are 16 residues in the CDR3. Germline CDR1 and CDR2: GTSNPN and SVGIG (reference sequence). The DNA of the CDR3 is TGTGCCTGGAGTGTTAGACAGGGTTTAAGGGATAAAAAACTGTTTTTT. This sequence encodes CAWSVRQGLRDKKLFF. Drawing the rest from reference TRBV30 and TRBJ1-4, the complete variable domain is SQTIHQWPATLVQPVGSPLSLECTVEGTSNPNLYWYRQAAGRGLQLLFYSVGIGQISSEVPQNLSASRPQDRQFILSSKKLLLSDSGFYLCAWSVRQGLRDKKLFFGSGTQLSVL.